This is a list of T cell receptor beta chains from one sample in a study of T cells in Graves' hyperthyroidism and ophthalmopathy. Using its own MiXCR run on the multiplex PCR reads, TCRdb lists one record per CDR3 protein. The sample gives about 690,000 distinct CDR3 sequences, 17% of which show up once; 15% is in the top ten. Sequencing was performed on blood. The receptors stem from a man between 45 and 60 years old with Graves' hyperthyroidism. Both conserved end residues are part of each CDR3. D genes are given only for firm matches. The listing skips clone size in some rows; elsewhere it reads once, few, many or a size class.

D gene	J gene	V gene	clone size	CDR3 protein	CDR3 DNA
NA	TRBJ2-6	TRBV5-1	many	CASSLAQSRGFSGANVLTF	TGCGCCAGCAGCTTGGCGCAGAGCAGGGGTTTCTCTGGGGCCAACGTCCTGACTTTC
NA	TRBJ2-7	TRBV28	many	CASSIRQATYEQYF	TGTGCCAGCAGTATTCGACAGGCAACCTACGAGCAGTACTTC
NA	TRBJ1-1	TRBV7-9	many	CASSPSPGDTPNTEAFF	TGTGCCAGCAGCCCCTCTCCCGGCGATACTCCGAACACTGAAGCTTTCTTT
NA	TRBJ1-2	TRBV7-2	few	CASSLPGLGYTF	TGTGCCAGCAGCTTACCAGGGCTAGGCTACACCTTC
TRBD1	TRBJ2-3	TRBV2	NA	CASSLGQGAPLTSTDTQYF	TGTGCCAGCAGTCTCGGACAGGGGGCGCCCCTTACGAGCACAGATACGCAGTATTTT
NA	TRBJ2-4	TRBV2	few	CASNRQVPKNIQYF	TGTGCCAGCAATAGACAGGTCCCCAAAAACATTCAGTACTTC
TRBD2	TRBJ2-7	TRBV28	many	CASSLYTGGPPVQYF	TGTGCCAGCAGTTTATATACGGGAGGGCCGCCCGTGCAGTACTTC
TRBD2	TRBJ2-1	TRBV19	many	CASSPFGGGWQFF	TGTGCCAGTAGTCCCTTCGGGGGGGGTTGGCAGTTCTTC
NA	TRBJ1-3	TRBV3-1	many	CASSPRGHRTGNTIYF	TGTGCCAGCAGCCCCAGGGGACACCGGACCGGAAACACCATATATTTT
NA	TRBJ2-5	TRBV11-1	many	CASSVDWPLQETQYF	TGTGCCAGCAGCGTTGACTGGCCACTCCAAGAGACCCAGTACTTC
NA	TRBJ1-6	TRBV28	few	CASTNADRYNSPLHF	TGTGCCAGCACGAACGCCGACCGGTATAATTCACCCCTCCACTTT
NA	TRBJ1-5	TRBV12-3/TRBV12-4	many	CATAIDSSNQPQHF	TGTGCCACCGCAATAGACAGTAGCAATCAGCCCCAGCATTTT
NA	TRBJ2-7	TRBV18	few	CASSQGEAEQYF	TGTGCCAGCTCACAGGGGGAAGCCGAGCAGTACTTC
NA	TRBJ2-3	TRBV28	many	CASSFRDSTDTQYF	TGTGCCAGCAGTTTCCGGGACAGCACAGATACGCAGTATTTT
TRBD1	TRBJ1-5	TRBV28	many	CATRQGGSNQPQHF	TGTGCCACTCGACAGGGCGGATCGAATCAGCCCCAGCATTTT
NA	TRBJ1-5	TRBV9	many	CASGGDEGSNQPQHF	TGTGCCAGCGGGGGCGACGAGGGGTCTAATCAGCCCCAGCATTTT
TRBD2	TRBJ2-1	TRBV20-1	many	CSARDSGRPSSYNEQFF	TGCAGTGCTAGAGATAGCGGGAGGCCCAGCTCCTACAATGAGCAGTTCTTC
NA	TRBJ2-6	TRBV12-3/TRBV12-4	few	CASRPPGSLRGANVLTF	TGTGCCAGCAGACCCCCGGGATCCCTGAGGGGGGCCAACGTCCTGACTTTC
NA	TRBJ2-2	TRBV11-2	many	CASSPRGGTNTGELFF	TGTGCCAGCAGCCCCCGGGGCGGGACGAACACCGGGGAGCTGTTTTTT
NA	TRBJ2-7	TRBV7-8	many	CASSLDTGLYEQYF	TGTGCCAGCAGCTTAGACACGGGACTCTACGAGCAGTACTTC
NA	TRBJ1-5	TRBV7-2	NA	CASSFRQSRGPQHF	TGTGCCAGCAGCTTCCGACAATCTCGGGGGCCCCAGCATTTT
NA	TRBJ2-1	TRBV10-3	NA	CAISESIRRDEQFF	TGTGCCATCAGTGAGTCGATCCGCCGGGATGAGCAGTTCTTC
TRBD2	TRBJ2-3	TRBV7-9	few	CASRRSGVTDTQYF	TGTGCCAGCAGGAGAAGCGGGGTAACAGATACGCAGTATTTT
NA	TRBJ1-2	TRBV20-1	few	CSARDPIGDLGGYGYTF	TGCAGTGCTAGAGATCCAATAGGAGATCTCGGAGGCTATGGCTACACCTTC
NA	TRBJ1-2	TRBV27	many	CASSWGGTNYGYTF	TGTGCCAGCAGTTGGGGGGGGACCAACTATGGCTACACCTTC
NA	TRBJ1-1	TRBV28	few	CASSLDVFGEAFF	TGTGCCAGCAGCCTCGACGTTTTTGGGGAAGCTTTCTTT
NA	TRBJ2-3	TRBV20-1	once	CSARSSPSGTDTQYF	TGCAGTGCTAGATCTAGCCCGTCGGGCACAGATACGCAGTATTTT
NA	TRBJ2-7	TRBV28	many	CASSSTAVRGSYEQYF	TGTGCCAGCAGCTCCACGGCAGTTAGGGGGTCCTACGAGCAGTACTTC
TRBD1	TRBJ2-1	TRBV5-1	NA	CASLRTGGNEQFF	TGCGCCAGCTTGAGGACAGGGGGCAATGAGCAGTTCTTC
TRBD2	TRBJ2-1	TRBV24-1	many	CATSGVSGRGYNEQFF	TGTGCCACCAGTGGAGTTAGCGGGAGGGGGTACAATGAGCAGTTCTTC
NA	TRBJ2-2	TRBV3-1	NA	CASSPHGRGGELFF	TGTGCCAGCAGCCCCCACGGGAGAGGCGGGGAGCTGTTTTTT
TRBD2	TRBJ2-1	TRBV5-1	NA	CASSRTSGIWDEQFF	TGCGCCAGCAGCAGGACTAGCGGGATCTGGGATGAGCAGTTCTTC
NA	TRBJ2-2	TRBV12-3/TRBV12-4	many	CASFITNTGELFF	TGTGCCAGCTTCATTACGAACACCGGGGAGCTGTTTTTT
NA	TRBJ1-2	TRBV12-3/TRBV12-4	many	CASSLGEYYGYTF	TGTGCCAGCAGTTTAGGGGAATACTATGGCTACACCTTC
TRBD1	TRBJ1-2	TRBV27	many	CASSKGQTNYGYTF	TGTGCCAGCAGTAAGGGACAGACTAACTATGGCTACACCTTC
TRBD1	TRBJ1-2	TRBV6-2/TRBV6-3	few	CASRGTGVRANYGYTF	TGTGCCAGCAGAGGGACAGGGGTGAGAGCTAACTATGGCTACACCTTC
NA	TRBJ2-5	TRBV7-3	many	CASSLGRGEETQYF	TGTGCCAGCAGCTTAGGGAGGGGGGAAGAGACCCAGTACTTC
NA	TRBJ1-2	TRBV20-1	NA	CSARIWDGIVGYTF	TGCAGTGCTAGAATCTGGGACGGGATAGTTGGCTACACCTTC
NA	TRBJ1-1	TRBV7-3	many	CASSLWGDTEAFF	TGTGCCAGCAGCTTATGGGGGGACACTGAAGCTTTCTTT
TRBD2	TRBJ2-3	TRBV11-2	many	CASSQGGSDTQYF	TGTGCCAGCAGCCAGGGAGGGTCAGATACGCAGTATTTT
NA	TRBJ2-5	TRBV6-6	many	CASSYRAEETQYF	TGTGCCAGCAGTTACAGGGCCGAAGAGACCCAGTACTTC
TRBD2	TRBJ2-6	TRBV19	NA	CASSTGLAESGANVLTF	TGTGCCAGTAGTACGGGACTAGCGGAGTCCGGGGCCAACGTCCTGACTTTC